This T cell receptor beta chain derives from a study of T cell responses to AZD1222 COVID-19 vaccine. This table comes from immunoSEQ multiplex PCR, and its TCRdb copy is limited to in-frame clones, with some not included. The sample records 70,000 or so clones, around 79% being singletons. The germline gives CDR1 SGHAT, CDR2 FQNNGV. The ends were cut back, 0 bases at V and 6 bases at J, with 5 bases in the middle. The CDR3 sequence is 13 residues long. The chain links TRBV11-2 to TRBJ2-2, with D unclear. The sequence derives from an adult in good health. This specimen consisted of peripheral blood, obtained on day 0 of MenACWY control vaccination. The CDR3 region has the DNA TGTGCCAGCAGCTTAGATCGGTCCGGGGAGCTGTTTTTT. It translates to CASSLDRSGELFF.